The entry below gives a single TCR beta chain sequence along with its context. The sample comes from a study of quantifying T cell responses using KT2 cells. Study-level information: RNA was reverse transcribed with TCR alpha and beta constant-region primers.

Between the trimmed V and J ends, which lost 0 bases and 3 bases, there was a span of 3 bases. The germline gives CDR1 MNHEY, CDR2 SMNVEV (reference sequence). CDR3 length: 13 residues. The cDNA 3' end received a ligated oligonucleotide with a UMI. An equimolar mix of RC1.1 and RC1.2 primed the beta chain across TRBC1 and TRBC2. TCRdb re-derived calls from the UMI-ligation and nested PCR reads in MiXCR, one entry per CDR3 protein. The sample shows some 33,000 distinct CDR3 sequences, 10% to 13% of them seen only once. This chain connects TRBV27 to TRBJ1-5; D unresolved. What was sequenced was PBMCs spiked with cells of the T cell clone KT2. This receptor was obtained from a human donor. CDR3 sequence: CASSLSTNQPQHF. In nucleotides, the CDR3 is TGTGCCAGCAGTTTATCGACCAATCAGCCCCAGCATTTT.